What follows is one T cell receptor (beta chain) and its context. In the original analysis: Reference gene primer amplification yielded estimated nucleated cell counts. Profiled with immunoSEQ multiplex PCR; TCRdb holds only in-frame clones, not every one. V and J calls and clone size follow that table, whereas D and trimming were derived from the DNA. The sample includes around 60,000 clones, approximately 90% of them seen just once. The data were taken from a study of blood T cell repertoires in COVID-19. The wider study: PBMCs, B-cell-depleted T cells, or T cells were the source of the cDNA or gDNA that made up the material.

This CDR3 spans 14 amino acids. Germline-derived CDR1 and CDR2 are SGHRS and YFSETQ. The V and J ends lost 6 bases and 4 bases respectively, with 13 bases between them. Material for sequencing was peripheral blood. The clonotype was recovered from a woman aged 80 or older with acute or convalescent COVID-19. The V call is TRBV5-1, the J call TRBJ1-4; possible D gene TRBD1, 6 bases. The CDR3 loop is CASTSTGSNEKLFF. Written as DNA, the CDR3 is TGCGCCAGCACCTCTACAGGGAGTAATGAAAAACTGTTTTTT.